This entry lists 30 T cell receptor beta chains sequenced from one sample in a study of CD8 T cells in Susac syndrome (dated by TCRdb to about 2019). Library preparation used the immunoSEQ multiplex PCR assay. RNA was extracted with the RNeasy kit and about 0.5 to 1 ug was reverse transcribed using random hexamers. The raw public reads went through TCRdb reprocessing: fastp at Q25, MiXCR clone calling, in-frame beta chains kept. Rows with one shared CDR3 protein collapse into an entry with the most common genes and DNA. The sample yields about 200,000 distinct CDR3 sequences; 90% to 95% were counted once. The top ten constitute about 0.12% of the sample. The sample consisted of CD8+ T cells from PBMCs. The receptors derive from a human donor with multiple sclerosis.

CDR3 amino acids: CASSHYPDREAVATNEKLFF. The CDR3 DNA reads as TGTGCCAGCAGCCACTACCCCGACAGGGAAGCAGTTGCAACTAATGAAAAACTGTTTTTT. The rearrangement uses TRBV6-1 and TRBJ1-4; the match to TRBD1 covers 7 bases. The V gene end was trimmed by 6 bases and the J gene end by 0 bases; junction bases not matched to a gene: 19. CDR3 size: 20 residues. Germline V gene lookup returns CDR1 MNHNS and CDR2 SASEGT.

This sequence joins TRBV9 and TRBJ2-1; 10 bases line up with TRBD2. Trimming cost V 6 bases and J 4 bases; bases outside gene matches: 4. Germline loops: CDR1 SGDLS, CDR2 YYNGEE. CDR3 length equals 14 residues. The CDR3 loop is CASTSGGVYNEQFF. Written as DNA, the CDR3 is TGTGCCAGCACCAGCGGGGGGGTTTACAATGAGCAGTTCTTC.

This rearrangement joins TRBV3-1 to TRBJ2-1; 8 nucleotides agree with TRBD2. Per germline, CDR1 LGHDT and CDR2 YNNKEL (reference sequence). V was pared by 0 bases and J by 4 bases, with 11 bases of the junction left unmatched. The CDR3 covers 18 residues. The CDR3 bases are TGTGCCAGCAGCCAAGAGAGGAATAGCGGGATACGTTACAATGAGCAGTTCTTC. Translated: CASSQERNSGIRYNEQFF.

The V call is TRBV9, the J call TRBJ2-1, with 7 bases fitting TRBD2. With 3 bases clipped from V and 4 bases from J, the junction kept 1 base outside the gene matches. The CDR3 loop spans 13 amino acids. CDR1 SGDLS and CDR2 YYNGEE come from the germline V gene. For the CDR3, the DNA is TGTGCCAGCAGCGGGGAGGGGTACAATGAGCAGTTCTTC. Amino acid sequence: CASSGEGYNEQFF.

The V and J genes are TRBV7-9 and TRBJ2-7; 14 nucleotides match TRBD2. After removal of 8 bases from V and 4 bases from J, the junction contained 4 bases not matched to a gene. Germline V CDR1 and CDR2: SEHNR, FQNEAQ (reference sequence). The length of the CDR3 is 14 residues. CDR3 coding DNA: TGTGCCAGCTCCGGACTAGCGGGGGGTTACGAGCAGTACTTC. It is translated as CASSGLAGGYEQYF.

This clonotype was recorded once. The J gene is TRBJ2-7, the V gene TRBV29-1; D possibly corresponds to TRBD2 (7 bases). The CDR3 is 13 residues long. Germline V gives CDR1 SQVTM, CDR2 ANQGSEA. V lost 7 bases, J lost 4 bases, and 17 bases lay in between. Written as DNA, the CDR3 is TGCAGCGCCAAGGGGGGGACAACTTACGAGCAGTACTTC. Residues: CSAKGGTTYEQYF.

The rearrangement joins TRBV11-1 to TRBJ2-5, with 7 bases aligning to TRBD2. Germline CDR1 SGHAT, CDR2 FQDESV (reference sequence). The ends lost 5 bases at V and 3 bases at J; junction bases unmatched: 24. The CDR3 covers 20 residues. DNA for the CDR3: TGTGCCAGCAGCCCAGGGAGGGGCTCCCGGTGGGCTAGCGGTAAAGAGACCCAGTACTTC. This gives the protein CASSPGRGSRWASGKETQYF.

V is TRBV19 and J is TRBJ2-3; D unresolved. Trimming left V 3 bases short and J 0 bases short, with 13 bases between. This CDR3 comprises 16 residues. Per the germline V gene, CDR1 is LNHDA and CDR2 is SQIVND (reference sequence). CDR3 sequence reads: CASSIRSGPSTDTQYF. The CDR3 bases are TGTGCCAGTAGTATTCGTTCAGGCCCAAGCACAGATACGCAGTATTTT.

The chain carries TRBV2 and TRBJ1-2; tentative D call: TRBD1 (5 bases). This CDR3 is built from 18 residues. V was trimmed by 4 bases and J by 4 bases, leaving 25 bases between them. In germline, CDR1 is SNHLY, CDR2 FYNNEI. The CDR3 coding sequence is TGTGCCAGCAGTGTGGGGCAAGGCGCCTTAATTCAGCCCTATGGCTACACCTTC. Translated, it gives CASSVGQGALIQPYGYTF.

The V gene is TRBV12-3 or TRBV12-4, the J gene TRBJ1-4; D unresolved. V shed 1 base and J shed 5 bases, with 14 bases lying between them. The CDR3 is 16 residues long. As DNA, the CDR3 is TGTGCCAGCAGTTTAGGGATAGGGATGGCGAATGAAAAACTGTTTTTT. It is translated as CASSLGIGMANEKLFF.

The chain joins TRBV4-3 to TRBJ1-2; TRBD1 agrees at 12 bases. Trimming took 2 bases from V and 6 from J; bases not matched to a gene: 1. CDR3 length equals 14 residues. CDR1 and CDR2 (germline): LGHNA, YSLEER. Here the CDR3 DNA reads TGCGCCAGCAGCCAACGGGACAGGGGGCATGGCTACACCTTC. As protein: CASSQRDRGHGYTF.

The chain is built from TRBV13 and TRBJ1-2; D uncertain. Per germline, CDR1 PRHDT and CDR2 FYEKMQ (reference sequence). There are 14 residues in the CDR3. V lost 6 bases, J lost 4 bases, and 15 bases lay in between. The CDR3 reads CASSVGRTVYGYTF. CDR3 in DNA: TGTGCCAGCAGTGTGGGCCGGACCGTCTATGGCTACACCTTC.

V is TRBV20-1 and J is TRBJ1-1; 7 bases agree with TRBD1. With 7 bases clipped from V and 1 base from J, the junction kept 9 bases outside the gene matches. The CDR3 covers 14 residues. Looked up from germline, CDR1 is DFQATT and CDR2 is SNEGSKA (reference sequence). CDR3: CSVRRHRGNTEAFF. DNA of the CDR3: TGCAGTGTCCGAAGGCACAGGGGGAACACTGAAGCTTTCTTT.

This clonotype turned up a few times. The CDR3 loop is CASSSQDSTDTQYF. The CDR3 region has the DNA TGTGCCAGCAGTTCCCAGGACAGCACAGATACGCAGTATTTT. The J gene is TRBJ2-3, the V gene TRBV6-5, with D uncertain. The CDR3 extends over 14 amino acids. The V gene lost 4 bases and the J gene lost 0 bases, with 8 bases spanning the gap. Germline CDR1 reads MNHEY; CDR2 reads SVGAGI.

CDR3 nucleotide sequence: TGTGCCAGCAGTCTTGCAATACAGAAGGGGACCCAGTACTTC. The encoded protein is CASSLAIQKGTQYF. This chain uses TRBV6-1 with TRBJ2-5; D is undetermined. CDR3 length equals 14 residues. The V gene's germline CDR1 is MNHNS and CDR2 SASEGT. V was pared by 5 bases and J by 7 bases, with 17 bases between.

The CDR3 spells CASSDTLDRVDAMNTEAFF. CDR3 sequence (DNA): TGTGCCAGTAGTGACACGCTCGACAGGGTGGATGCTATGAACACTGAAGCTTTCTTT. The chain joins TRBV19 to TRBJ1-1; the match to TRBD1 covers 7 bases. After removal of 5 bases from V and 0 bases from J, the junction contained 18 bases not matched to a gene. The CDR3 is 19 amino acids. Germline V gives CDR1 LNHDA, CDR2 SQIVND (reference sequence).

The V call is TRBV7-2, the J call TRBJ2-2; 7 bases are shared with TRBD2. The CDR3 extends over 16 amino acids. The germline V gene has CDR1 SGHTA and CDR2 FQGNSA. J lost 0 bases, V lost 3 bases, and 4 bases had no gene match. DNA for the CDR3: TGTGCCAGCAGCTTCATAGCGGGTACGAACACCGGGGAGCTGTTTTTT. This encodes CASSFIAGTNTGELFF.

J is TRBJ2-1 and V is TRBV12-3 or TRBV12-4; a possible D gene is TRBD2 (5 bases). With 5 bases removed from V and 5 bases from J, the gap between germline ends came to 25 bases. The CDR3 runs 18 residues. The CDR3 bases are TGTGCCAGCAGTCGACCCCCCTGGGTGAGAGCCGGGGACAATGAGCAGTTCTTC. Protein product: CASSRPPWVRAGDNEQFF.

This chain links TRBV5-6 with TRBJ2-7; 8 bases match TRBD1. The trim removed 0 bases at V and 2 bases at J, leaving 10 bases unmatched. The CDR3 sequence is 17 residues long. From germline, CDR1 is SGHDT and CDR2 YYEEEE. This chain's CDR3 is CASSLAPSLTGAYEQYF. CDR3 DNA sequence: TGTGCCAGCAGCTTGGCTCCCTCTCTGACAGGGGCCTACGAGCAGTACTTC.

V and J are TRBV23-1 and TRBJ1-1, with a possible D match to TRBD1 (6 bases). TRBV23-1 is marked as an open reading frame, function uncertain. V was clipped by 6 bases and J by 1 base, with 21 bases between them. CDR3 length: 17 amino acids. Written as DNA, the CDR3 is TGCGCCAGCAGCACCTTGAATGGCCGGGGGCGGAACACTGAAGCTTTCTTT. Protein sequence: CASSTLNGRGRNTEAFF.

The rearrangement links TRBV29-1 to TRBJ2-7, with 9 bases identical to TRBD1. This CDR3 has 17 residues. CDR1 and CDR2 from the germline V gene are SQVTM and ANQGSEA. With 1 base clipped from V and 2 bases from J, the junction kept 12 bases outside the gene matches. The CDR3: CSVEVLGGQGGPYEQYF. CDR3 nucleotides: TGCAGCGTTGAAGTCCTCGGGGGACAGGGTGGCCCCTACGAGCAGTACTTC.

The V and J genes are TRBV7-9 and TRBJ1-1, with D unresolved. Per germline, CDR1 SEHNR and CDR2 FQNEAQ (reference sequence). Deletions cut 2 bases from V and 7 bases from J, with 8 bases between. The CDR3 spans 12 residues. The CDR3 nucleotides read TGTGCCAGCAGCTTAATAGCCGTTGAAGCTTTCTTT. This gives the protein CASSLIAVEAFF.

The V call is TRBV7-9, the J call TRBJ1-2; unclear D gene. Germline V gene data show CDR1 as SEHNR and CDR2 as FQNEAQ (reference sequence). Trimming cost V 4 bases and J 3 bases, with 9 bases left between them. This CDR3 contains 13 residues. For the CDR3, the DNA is TGTGCCAGCAGCTCCCTCAGCTACTATGGCTACACCTTC. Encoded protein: CASSSLSYYGYTF.

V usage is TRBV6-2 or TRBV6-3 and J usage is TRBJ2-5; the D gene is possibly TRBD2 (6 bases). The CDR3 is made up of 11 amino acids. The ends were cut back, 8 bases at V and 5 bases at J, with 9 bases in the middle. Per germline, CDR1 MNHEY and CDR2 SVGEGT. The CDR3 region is CASEGRETQYF. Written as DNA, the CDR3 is TGTGCCAGCGAGGGGAGGGAGACCCAGTACTTC.

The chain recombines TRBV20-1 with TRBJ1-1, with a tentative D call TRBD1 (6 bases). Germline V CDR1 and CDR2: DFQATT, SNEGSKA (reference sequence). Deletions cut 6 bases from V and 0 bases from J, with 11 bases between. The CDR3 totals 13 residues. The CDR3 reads CSAPDRLNTEAFF. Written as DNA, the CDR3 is TGCAGTGCCCCGGACAGACTGAACACTGAAGCTTTCTTT.

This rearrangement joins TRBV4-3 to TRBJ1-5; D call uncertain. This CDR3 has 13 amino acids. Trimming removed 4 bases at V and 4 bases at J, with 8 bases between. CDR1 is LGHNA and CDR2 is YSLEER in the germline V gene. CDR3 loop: CASSLAWNQPQHF. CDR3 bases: TGCGCCAGCAGCCTCGCATGGAATCAGCCCCAGCATTTT.

This chain's CDR3 is CASRDSQSSYNSPLHF. The DNA of the CDR3 is TGTGCCAGTCGGGACAGCCAGAGCTCCTATAATTCACCCCTCCACTTT. The chain carries TRBV19 and TRBJ1-6, with 7 bases aligning to TRBD1. There are 16 residues in the CDR3. The V gene end was trimmed by 8 bases and the J gene end by 0 bases; junction bases not matched to a gene: 7. Germline V gene sequence: CDR1 LNHDA, CDR2 SQIVND (reference sequence).

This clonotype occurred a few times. CDR3 coding DNA: TGTGCCAGCAGTCTAAAACGGGACCTCCCGTACGAGCAGTACTTC. Its protein product is CASSLKRDLPYEQYF. This rearrangement joins TRBV27 to TRBJ2-7; D possibly uses TRBD1 or TRBD2 (5 bases each). The length of the CDR3 is 15 residues. The V gene lost 5 bases and the J gene lost 4 bases, with 18 bases spanning the gap. Germline V gives CDR1 MNHEY, CDR2 SMNVEV (reference sequence).

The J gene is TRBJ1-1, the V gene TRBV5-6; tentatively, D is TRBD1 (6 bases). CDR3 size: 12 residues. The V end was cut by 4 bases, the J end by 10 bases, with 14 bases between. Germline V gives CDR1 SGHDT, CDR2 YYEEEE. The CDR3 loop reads CASSIYQGRAFF. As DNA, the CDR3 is TGTGCCAGCAGCATATATCAGGGGAGAGCTTTCTTT. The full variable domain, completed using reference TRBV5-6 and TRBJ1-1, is DAGVTQSPTHLIKTRGQQVTLRCSPKSGHDTVSWYQQALGQGPQFIFQYYEEEERQRGNFPDRFSGHQFPNYSSELNVNALLLGDSALYLCASSIYQGRAFFGQGTRLTVV.

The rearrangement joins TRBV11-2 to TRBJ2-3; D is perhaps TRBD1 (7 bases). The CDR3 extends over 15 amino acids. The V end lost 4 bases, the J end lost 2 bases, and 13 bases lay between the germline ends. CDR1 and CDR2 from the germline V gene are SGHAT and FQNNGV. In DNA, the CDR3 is TGTGCCAGCAGCTCGGGACAGCGGGTCACAGATACGCAGTATTTT. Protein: CASSSGQRVTDTQYF.